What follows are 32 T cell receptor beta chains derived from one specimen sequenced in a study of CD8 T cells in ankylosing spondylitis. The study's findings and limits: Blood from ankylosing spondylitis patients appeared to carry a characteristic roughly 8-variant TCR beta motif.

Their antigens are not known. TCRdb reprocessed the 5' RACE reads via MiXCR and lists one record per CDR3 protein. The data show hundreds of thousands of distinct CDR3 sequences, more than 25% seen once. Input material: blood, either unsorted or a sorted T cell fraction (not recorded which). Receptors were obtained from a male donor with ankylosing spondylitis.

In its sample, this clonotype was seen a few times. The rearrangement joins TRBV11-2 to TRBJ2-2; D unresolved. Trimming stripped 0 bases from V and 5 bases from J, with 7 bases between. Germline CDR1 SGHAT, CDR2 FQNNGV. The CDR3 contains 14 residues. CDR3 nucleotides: TGTGCCAGCAGCTTAGAACCCGGGACCGGGGAGCTGTTTTTT. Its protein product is CASSLEPGTGELFF.

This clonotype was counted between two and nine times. CDR3 sequence reads: CASSSVVSGNTIYF. DNA for the CDR3: TGCGCCAGCAGCTCTGTAGTCTCTGGAAACACCATATATTTT. V and J are TRBV5-1 and TRBJ1-3; D is ambiguous. Deletions cut 3 bases from V and 0 bases from J, with 7 bases between. CDR3 length equals 14 residues. Germline assignment: CDR1 SGHRS and CDR2 YFSETQ.

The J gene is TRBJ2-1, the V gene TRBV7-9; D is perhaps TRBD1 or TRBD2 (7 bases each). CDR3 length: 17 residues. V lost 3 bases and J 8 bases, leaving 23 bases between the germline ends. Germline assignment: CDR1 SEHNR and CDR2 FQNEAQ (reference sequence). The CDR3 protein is CASSFSSPRQGGDEQFF. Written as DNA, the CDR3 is TGTGCCAGCAGCTTCTCGTCCCCAAGACAGGGAGGGGATGAGCAGTTCTTC.

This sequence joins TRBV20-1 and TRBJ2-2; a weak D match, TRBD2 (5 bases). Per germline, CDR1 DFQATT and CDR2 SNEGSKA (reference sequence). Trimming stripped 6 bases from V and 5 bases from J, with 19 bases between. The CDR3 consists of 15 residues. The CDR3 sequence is CSAIRWTRGTGELFF. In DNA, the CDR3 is TGCAGTGCCATCCGGTGGACCCGAGGGACCGGGGAGCTGTTTTTT.

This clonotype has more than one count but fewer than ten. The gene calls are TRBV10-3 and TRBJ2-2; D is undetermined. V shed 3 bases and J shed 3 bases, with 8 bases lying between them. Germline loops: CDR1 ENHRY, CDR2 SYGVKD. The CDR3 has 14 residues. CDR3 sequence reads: CAISDLHYTGELFF. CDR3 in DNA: TGTGCCATCAGTGACTTACACTACACCGGGGAGCTGTTTTTT.

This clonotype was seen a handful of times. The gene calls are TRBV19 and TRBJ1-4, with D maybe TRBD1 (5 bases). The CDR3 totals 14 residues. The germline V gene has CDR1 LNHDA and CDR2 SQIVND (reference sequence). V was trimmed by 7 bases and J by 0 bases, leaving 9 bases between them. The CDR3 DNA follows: TGTGCCAGTAACAGGTGGACAACTAATGAAAAACTGTTTTTT. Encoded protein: CASNRWTTNEKLFF.

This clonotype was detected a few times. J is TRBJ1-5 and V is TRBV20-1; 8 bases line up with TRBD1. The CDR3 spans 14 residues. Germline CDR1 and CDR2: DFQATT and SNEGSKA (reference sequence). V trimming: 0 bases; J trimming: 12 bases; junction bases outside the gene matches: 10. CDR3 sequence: CSARDRQGWLLQHF. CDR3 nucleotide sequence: TGCAGTGCTAGAGATCGACAGGGGTGGCTTCTCCAGCATTTT.

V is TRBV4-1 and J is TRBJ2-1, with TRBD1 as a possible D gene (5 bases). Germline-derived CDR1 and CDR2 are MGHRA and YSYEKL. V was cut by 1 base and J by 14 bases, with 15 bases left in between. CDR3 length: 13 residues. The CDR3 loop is CASSQVTRDREFF. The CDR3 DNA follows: TGCGCCAGCAGCCAAGTAACACGAGACAGAGAGTTCTTC.

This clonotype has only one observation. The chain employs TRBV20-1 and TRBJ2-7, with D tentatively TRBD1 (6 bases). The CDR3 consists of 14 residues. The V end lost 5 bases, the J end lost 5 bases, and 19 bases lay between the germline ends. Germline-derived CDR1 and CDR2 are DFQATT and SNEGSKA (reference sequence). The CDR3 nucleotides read TGCAGTGCTCCATTTTACAGGGAATCAAACGAGCAGTACTTC. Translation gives CSAPFYRESNEQYF.

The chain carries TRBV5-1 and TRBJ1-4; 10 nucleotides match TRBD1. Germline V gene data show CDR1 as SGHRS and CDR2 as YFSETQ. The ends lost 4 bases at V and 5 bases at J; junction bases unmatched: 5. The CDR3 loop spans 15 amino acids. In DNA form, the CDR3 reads TGCGCCAGCAGCATAAGGGGACAGGGGAATGAAAAACTGTTTTTT. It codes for CASSIRGQGNEKLFF. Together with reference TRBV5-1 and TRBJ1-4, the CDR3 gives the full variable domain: KAGVTQTPRYLIKTRGQQVTLSCSPISGHRSVSWYQQTPGQGLQFLFEYFSETQRNKGNFPGRFSGRQFSNSRSEMNVSTLELGDSALYLCASSIRGQGNEKLFFGSGTQLSVL.

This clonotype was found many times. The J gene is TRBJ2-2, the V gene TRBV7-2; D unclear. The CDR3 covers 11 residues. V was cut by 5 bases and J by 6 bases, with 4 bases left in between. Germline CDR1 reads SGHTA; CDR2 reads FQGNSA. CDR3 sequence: CASSPPGELFF. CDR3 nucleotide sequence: TGTGCCAGCAGCCCCCCCGGGGAGCTGTTTTTT.

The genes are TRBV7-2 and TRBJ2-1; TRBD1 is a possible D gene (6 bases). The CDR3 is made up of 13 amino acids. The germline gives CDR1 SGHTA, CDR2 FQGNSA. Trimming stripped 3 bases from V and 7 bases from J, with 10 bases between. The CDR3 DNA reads TGTGCCAGCAGCTTTCAACAGGGAAATGAGCAGTTCTTC. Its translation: CASSFQQGNEQFF. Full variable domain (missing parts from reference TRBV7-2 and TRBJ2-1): GAGVSQSPSNKVTEKGKDVELRCDPISGHTALYWYRQSLGQGLEFLIYFQGNSAPDKSGLPSDRFSAERTGGSVSTLTIQRTQQEDSAVYLCASSFQQGNEQFFGPGTRLTVL.

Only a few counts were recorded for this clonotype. CDR3 loop: CSARRPVTGQETQYF. In DNA form, the CDR3 reads TGCAGTGCTAGACGTCCCGTAACAGGGCAAGAGACCCAGTACTTC. The chain couples TRBV20-1 to TRBJ2-5; D is perhaps TRBD1 (6 bases). V lost 2 bases and J 2 bases, leaving 15 bases between the germline ends. Germline loops: CDR1 DFQATT, CDR2 SNEGSKA (reference sequence). The CDR3 is 15 residues long.

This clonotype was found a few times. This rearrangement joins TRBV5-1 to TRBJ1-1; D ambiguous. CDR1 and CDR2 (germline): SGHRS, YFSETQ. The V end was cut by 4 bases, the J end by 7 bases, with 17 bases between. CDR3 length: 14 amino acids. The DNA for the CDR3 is TGCGCCAGCAGCCCTTTCCGGGGTGACGGTGAAGCTTTCTTT. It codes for CASSPFRGDGEAFF.

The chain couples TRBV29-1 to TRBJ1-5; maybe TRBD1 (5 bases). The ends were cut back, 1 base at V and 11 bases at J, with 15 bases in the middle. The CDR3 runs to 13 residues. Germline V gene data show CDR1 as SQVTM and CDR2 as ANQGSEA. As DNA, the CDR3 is TGCAGCGTTGAAGTCCAAGGCGGGGGATCCCAGCATTTT. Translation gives CSVEVQGGGSQHF.

The CDR3 bases are TGTGCCAGCGGGGGGGGCGTCAGCCGTCGTTGGGCCTACGAGCAGTACTTC. This sequence encodes CASGGGVSRRWAYEQYF. The chain employs TRBV6-1 and TRBJ2-7; D is possibly TRBD2 (7 bases). Germline values: CDR1 MNHNS, CDR2 SASEGT. The length of the CDR3 is 17 residues. The V and J ends lost 8 bases and 2 bases respectively, with 25 bases between them.

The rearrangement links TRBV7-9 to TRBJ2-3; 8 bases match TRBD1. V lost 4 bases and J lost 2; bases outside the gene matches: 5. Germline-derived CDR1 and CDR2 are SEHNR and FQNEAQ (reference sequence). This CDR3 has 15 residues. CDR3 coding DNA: TGTGCCAGCAGCTCGACAGGGGCGTTCACAGATACGCAGTATTTT. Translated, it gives CASSSTGAFTDTQYF.

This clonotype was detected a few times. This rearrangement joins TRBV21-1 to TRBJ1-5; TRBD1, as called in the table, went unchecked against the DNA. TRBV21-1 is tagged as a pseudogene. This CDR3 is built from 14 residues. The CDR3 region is CASSVQGFNQPQHF. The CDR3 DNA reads TGTGCCAGCAGTGTACAGGGATTCAATCAGCCCCAGCATTTT.

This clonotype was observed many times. CDR3 loop: CASSFRWAGLEYEQYF. The DNA of the CDR3 is TGTGCCAGCAGTTTCCGATGGGCTGGGTTGGAGTACGAGCAGTACTTC. The genes are TRBV27 and TRBJ2-7; D gene ambiguous. Trimming removed 3 bases from V and 4 bases from J, with 19 bases in between. Germline loops: CDR1 MNHEY, CDR2 SMNVEV (reference sequence). The CDR3 has 16 amino acids.

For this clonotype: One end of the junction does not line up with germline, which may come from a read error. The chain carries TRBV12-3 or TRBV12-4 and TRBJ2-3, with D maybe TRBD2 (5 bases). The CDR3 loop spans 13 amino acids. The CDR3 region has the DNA TGTGCCAGCAGTATAGCGAGTACAGATACGCAGTATTTT. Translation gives CASSIASTDTQYF.

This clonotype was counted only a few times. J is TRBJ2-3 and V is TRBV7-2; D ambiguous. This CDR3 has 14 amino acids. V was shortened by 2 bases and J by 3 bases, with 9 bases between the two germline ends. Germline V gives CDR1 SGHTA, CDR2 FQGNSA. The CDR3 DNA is TGTGCCAGCAGCTTATACCACGGAACAGATACGCAGTATTTT. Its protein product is CASSLYHGTDTQYF.

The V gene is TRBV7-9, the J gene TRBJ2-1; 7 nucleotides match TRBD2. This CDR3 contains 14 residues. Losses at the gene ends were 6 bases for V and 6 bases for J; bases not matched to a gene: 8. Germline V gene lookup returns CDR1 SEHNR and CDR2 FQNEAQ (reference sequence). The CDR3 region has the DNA TGTGCCAGCAGTGTTGCCGGGGGGAGCAATGAGCAGTTCTTC. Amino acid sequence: CASSVAGGSNEQFF.

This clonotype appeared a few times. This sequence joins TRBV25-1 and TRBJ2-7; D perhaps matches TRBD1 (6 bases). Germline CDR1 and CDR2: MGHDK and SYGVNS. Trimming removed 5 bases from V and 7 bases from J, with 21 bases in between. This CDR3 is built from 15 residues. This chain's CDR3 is CASSSDSWSLVEQYF. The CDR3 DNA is TGTGCCAGCAGTTCGGACAGCTGGAGCCTAGTGGAGCAGTACTTC.

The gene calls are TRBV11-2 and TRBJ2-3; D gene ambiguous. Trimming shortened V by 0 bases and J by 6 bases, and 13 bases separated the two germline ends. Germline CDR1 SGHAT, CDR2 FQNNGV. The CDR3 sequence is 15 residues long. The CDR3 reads CASSLDPGAGDTQYF. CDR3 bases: TGTGCCAGCAGCTTAGACCCGGGTGCAGGCGATACGCAGTATTTT.

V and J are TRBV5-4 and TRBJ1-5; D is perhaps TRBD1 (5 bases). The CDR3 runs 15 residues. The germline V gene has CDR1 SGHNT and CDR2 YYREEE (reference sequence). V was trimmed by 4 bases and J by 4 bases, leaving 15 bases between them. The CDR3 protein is CASSRGGQSNQPQHF. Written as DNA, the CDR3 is TGTGCCAGCAGCCGGGGCGGGCAGTCAAATCAGCCCCAGCATTTT.

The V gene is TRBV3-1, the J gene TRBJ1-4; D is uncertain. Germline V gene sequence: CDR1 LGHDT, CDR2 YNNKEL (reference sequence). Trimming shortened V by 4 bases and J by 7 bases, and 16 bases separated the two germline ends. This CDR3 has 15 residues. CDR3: CASSRGKGQGEKLFF. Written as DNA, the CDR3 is TGTGCCAGCAGCCGAGGAAAGGGCCAAGGTGAAAAACTGTTTTTT.

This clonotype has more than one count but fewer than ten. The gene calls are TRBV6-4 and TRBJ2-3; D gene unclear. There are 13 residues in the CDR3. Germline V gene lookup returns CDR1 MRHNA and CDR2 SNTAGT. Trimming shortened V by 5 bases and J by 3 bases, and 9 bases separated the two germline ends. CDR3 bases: TGTGCCAGCAGTCCAAGGTGGACAGATACGCAGTATTTT. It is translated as CASSPRWTDTQYF.

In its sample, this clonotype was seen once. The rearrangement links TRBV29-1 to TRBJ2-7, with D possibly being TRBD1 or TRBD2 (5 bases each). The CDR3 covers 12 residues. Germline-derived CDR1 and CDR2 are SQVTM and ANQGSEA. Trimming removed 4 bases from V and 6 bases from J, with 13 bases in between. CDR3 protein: CSVVGPGREQYF. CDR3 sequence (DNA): TGCAGCGTTGTGGGACCTGGCCGCGAGCAGTACTTC.

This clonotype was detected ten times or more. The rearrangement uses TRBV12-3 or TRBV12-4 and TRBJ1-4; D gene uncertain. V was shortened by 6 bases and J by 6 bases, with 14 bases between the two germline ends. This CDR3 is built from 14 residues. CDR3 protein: CASSYVPLDEKLFF. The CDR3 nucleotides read TGTGCCAGCAGCTACGTACCCCTCGATGAAAAACTGTTTTTT.

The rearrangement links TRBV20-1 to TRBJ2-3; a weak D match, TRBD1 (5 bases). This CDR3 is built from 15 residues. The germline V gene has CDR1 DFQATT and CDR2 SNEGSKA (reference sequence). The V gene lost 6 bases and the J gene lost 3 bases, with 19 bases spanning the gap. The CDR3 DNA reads TGCAGTGCAGGGGCCGCGGACGGATTAACAGATACGCAGTATTTT. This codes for CSAGAADGLTDTQYF.

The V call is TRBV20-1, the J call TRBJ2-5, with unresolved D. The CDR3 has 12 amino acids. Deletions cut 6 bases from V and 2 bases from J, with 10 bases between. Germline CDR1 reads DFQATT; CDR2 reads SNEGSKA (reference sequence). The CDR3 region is CSAPGQQETQYF. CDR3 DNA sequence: TGCAGTGCGCCCGGGCAGCAAGAGACCCAGTACTTC.

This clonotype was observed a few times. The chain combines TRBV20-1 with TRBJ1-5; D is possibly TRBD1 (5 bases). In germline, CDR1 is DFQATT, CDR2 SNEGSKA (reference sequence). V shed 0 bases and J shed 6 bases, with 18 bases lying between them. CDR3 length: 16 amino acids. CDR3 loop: CSARDRVRGRGQPQHF. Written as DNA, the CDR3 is TGCAGTGCTAGAGATCGGGTTAGGGGTCGGGGTCAGCCCCAGCATTTT.